Sequencing of this T cell receptor beta chain was carried out in a study of shared clonotypes between healthy human individuals. CDR3 length equals 15 residues. Between the trimmed V and J ends, which lost 2 bases and 8 bases, there was a span of 16 bases. The germline V gene encodes CDR1 SGHAT and CDR2 FQNNGV. The DNA input per sorted-subset replicate PCR was about 190 ng, corresponding to tens of thousands of T cell genomes. TCRdb's copy holds only in-frame clones and misses some; the assay was immunoSEQ multiplex PCR. The sample contains some 350,000 clones, 74% of which appear only once. The chain links TRBV11-2 to TRBJ2-1; D remains ambiguous. The clonotype originates from a man younger than 45 in good health. Sequenced input: memory CD4+ T cells sorted from blood. Subset: CD45RA-negative fraction. The DNA for the CDR3 is TGTGCCAGCAGCTTAAGGGCTAGATCTTACCATGAGCAGTTCTTC. Protein product: CASSLRARSYHEQFF.